This TCR beta chain was observed in a study of CD8+CD57+ T cells in acquired aplastic anemia. The overall study: An average of 3.2 ug of DNA was obtained from sorted CD4+ and CD8+ cells.

Findings and caveats of the study: Between patients and controls, CD8+ Simpson's diversity did not vary significantly. There were about 27 CD8+ CDR3 sequences that occurred in both patients and controls.

This clonotype was counted a few times. Its antigen is undetermined. CDR1 SGDLS and CDR2 YYNGEE come from the germline V gene. The length of the CDR3 is 15 residues. J was trimmed by 9 bases and V by 0 bases; bases with no gene match: 9. According to the study, genomic DNA was the template for TCR beta VDJ and CDR3 profiling. TCRdb itself ran the reads through MiXCR, one entry per CDR3 protein. The sample holds approximately 81,000 distinct CDR3 sequences, about half seen once. This clonotype was obtained from a human donor in good health, serving as a control. Material: sorted CD4+, CD8+, or CD8+CD57+ T cells (not recorded which) from PBMCs. This chain joins TRBV9 and TRBJ2-5; 9 nucleotides line up with TRBD2. For the CDR3, the DNA is TGTGCCAGCAGCGTAGGCGGGGGGGGGCCAAGGGCCCAGTACTTC. It is translated as CASSVGGGGPRAQYF. Complete variable domain (other parts from reference TRBV9 and TRBJ2-5): DSGVTQTPKHLITATGQRVTLRCSPRSGDLSVYWYQQSLDQGLQFLIQYYNGEERAKGNILERFSAQQFPDLHSELNLSSLELGDSALYFCASSVGGGGPRAQYFGPGTRLLVL.